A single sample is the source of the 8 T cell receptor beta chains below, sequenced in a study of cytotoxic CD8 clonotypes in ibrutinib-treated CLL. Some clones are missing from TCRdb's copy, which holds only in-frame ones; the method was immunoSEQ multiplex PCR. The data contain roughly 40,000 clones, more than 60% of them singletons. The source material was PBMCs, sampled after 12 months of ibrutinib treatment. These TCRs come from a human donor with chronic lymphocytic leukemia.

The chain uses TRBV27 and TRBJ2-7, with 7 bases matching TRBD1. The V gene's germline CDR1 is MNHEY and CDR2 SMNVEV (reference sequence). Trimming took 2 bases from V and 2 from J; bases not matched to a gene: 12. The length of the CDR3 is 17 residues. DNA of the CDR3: TGTGCCAGCAGTTTAAGCCTCTACCGGGACAGAACCTACGAGCAGTACTTC. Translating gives CASSLSLYRDRTYEQYF.

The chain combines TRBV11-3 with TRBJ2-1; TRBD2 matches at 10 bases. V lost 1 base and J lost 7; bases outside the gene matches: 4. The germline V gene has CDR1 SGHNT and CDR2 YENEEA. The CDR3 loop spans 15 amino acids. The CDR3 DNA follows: TGTGCCAGCAGCTTAGCTAGCGGGAGTGGGAATGAGCAGTTCTTC. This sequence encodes CASSLASGSGNEQFF.

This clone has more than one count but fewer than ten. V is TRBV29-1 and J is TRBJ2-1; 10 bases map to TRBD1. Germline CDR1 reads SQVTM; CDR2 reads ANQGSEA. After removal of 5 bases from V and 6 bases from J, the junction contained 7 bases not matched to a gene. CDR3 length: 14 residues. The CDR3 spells CSVKSGTGVNEQFF. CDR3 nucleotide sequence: TGCAGCGTTAAATCCGGGACAGGGGTCAATGAGCAGTTCTTC.

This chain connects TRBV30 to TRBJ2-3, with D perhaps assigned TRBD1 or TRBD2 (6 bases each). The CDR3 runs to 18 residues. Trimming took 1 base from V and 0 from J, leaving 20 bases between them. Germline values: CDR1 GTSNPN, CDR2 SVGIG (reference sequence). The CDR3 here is CAWSATVGWGASTDTQYF. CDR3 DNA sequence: TGTGCCTGGAGTGCTACTGTGGGGTGGGGGGCGAGCACAGATACGCAGTATTTT.

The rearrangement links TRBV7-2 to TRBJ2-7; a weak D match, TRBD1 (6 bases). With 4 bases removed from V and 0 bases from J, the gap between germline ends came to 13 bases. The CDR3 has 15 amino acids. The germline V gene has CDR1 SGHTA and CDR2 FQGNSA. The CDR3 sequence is CASSSGTRISYEQYF. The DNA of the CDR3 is TGTGCCAGCAGCTCAGGGACACGGATCTCCTACGAGCAGTACTTC.

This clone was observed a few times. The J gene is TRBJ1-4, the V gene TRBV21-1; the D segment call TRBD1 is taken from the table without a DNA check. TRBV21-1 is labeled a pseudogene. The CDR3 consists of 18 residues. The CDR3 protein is CASSNYVRWGRGYEKLFF. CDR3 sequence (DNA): TGTGCCAGCAGCAATTATGTTCGATGGGGCAGGGGATATGAAAAACTGTTTTTT.

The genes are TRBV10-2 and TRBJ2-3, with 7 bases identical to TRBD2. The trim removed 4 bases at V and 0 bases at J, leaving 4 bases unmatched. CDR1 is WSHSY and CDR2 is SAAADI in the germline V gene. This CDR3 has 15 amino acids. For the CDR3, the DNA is TGCGCCAGCAGTGTATTAGCGGGTAGCACAGATACGCAGTATTTT. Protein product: CASSVLAGSTDTQYF.

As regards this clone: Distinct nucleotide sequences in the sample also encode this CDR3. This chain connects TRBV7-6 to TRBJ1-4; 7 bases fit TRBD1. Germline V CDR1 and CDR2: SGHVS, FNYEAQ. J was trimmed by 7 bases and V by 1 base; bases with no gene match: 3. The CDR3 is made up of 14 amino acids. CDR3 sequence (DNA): TGTGCCAGCAGCTTAGGACAGGGAGGTGAAAAACTGTTTTTT. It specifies CASSLGQGGEKLFF.